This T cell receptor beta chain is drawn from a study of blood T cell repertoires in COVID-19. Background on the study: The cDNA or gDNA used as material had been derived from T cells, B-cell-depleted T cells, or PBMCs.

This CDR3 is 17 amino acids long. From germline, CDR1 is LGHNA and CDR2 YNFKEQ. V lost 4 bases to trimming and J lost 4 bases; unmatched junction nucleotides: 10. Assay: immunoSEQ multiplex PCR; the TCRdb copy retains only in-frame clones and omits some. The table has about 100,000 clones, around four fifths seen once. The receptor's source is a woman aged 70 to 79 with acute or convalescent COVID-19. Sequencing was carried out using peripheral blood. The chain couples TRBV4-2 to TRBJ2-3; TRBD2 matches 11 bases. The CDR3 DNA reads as TGTGCCAGCAGCCTAGCCTATACTAGCGGGGGCTCAGATACGCAGTATTTT. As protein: CASSLAYTSGGSDTQYF.